Following are 19 T cell receptor beta chains from one sample sequenced in a study of response to subunit inactivated influenza vaccine. TCRdb recomputed calls from the RT-PCR reads with MiXCR, one row per CDR3 protein. The sample carries approximately 530,000 distinct CDR3 sequences, approximately 7.3% recorded once. Sequencing used PBMCs from blood, obtained around 25 months after vaccination. The receptors shown here come from a man aged 50 to 75 who received an inactivated influenza vaccine.

This clonotype was picked up many times. V usage is TRBV11-2 and J usage is TRBJ2-3; D is unresolved. Germline V gives CDR1 SGHAT, CDR2 FQNNGV. The V end was cut by 7 bases, the J end by 2 bases, with 7 bases between. The CDR3 is 12 residues long. The CDR3 DNA reads TGTGCCAGCACCTCCTCCACAGATACGCAGTATTTT. Its translation: CASTSSTDTQYF.

The chain carries TRBV2 and TRBJ2-5; a weak D match, TRBD1 (6 bases). CDR1 and CDR2 from the germline V gene are SNHLY and FYNNEI. V was pared by 4 bases and J by 4 bases, with 19 bases between. The CDR3 covers 16 residues. The CDR3 loop is CASSGTLQGMVETQYF. CDR3 DNA sequence: TGTGCCAGCAGTGGAACCCTACAGGGAATGGTAGAGACCCAGTACTTC.

This clonotype has just a few counts. The gene calls are TRBV13 and TRBJ2-5; 11 nucleotides match TRBD1. CDR1 is PRHDT, CDR2 FYEKMQ, per germline (reference sequence). This CDR3 has 19 residues. The V segment lost 4 bases and the J segment 5 bases; nucleotides outside the gene matches: 18. Here the CDR3 DNA reads TGTGCCAGCAGCTCCACTAAGGAGACAGGACAGGGGGCGAGGGAGACCCAGTACTTC. Translation: CASSSTKETGQGARETQYF.

The gene calls are TRBV5-6 and TRBJ2-1; 8 bases are a match to TRBD2. The CDR3 spans 15 residues. Germline assignment: CDR1 SGHDT and CDR2 YYEEEE. V gave up 4 bases and J gave up 7 bases; unmatched junction bases: 10. In DNA, the CDR3 is TGTGCCAGCAGCGTTCCGGGAGGGGACTATAATGAGCAGTTCTTC. It yields the protein CASSVPGGDYNEQFF. Full variable domain (missing parts from reference TRBV5-6 and TRBJ2-1): DAGVTQSPTHLIKTRGQQVTLRCSPKSGHDTVSWYQQALGQGPQFIFQYYEEEERQRGNFPDRFSGHQFPNYSSELNVNALLLGDSALYLCASSVPGGDYNEQFFGPGTRLTVL.

This chain uses TRBV6-1 with TRBJ2-3, with D possibly TRBD2 on 6 matching bases. Germline values: CDR1 MNHNS, CDR2 SASEGT. V was trimmed by 6 bases and J by 2 bases, leaving 18 bases between them. The CDR3 is 16 amino acids. As DNA, the CDR3 is TGTGCCAGCAGAGCAACCGGGACTTCAAACACAGATACGCAGTATTTT. Residues: CASRATGTSNTDTQYF.

This clonotype showed up just a few times. The chain has TRBV28 and TRBJ2-5; perhaps TRBD2 as D (5 bases). The germline gives CDR1 MDHEN, CDR2 SYDVKM. V lost 5 bases to trimming and J lost 2 bases, with 9 bases between them. This CDR3 is built from 13 residues. The chain's CDR3 is CASSDRDQETQYF. CDR3 coding DNA: TGTGCCAGCAGTGACCGGGATCAAGAGACCCAGTACTTC.

V usage is TRBV12-3 or TRBV12-4 and J usage is TRBJ2-7, with 8 bases fitting TRBD2. The CDR3 spans 19 residues. Losses at the gene ends were 1 base for V and 0 bases for J; bases not matched to a gene: 14. The DNA of the CDR3 is TGTGCCAGCAGTTTAGTGGGGGGACTAGAGGATCACAGCTCCTACGAGCAGTACTTC. Translating gives CASSLVGGLEDHSSYEQYF.

This clonotype was seen at least ten times. This chain connects TRBV5-1 to TRBJ2-1; 7 nucleotides align to TRBD2. After removal of 0 bases from V and 11 bases from J, the junction contained 5 bases not matched to a gene. The CDR3 is 13 amino acids. Looked up from germline, CDR1 is SGHRS and CDR2 is YFSETQ. The chain's CDR3 is CASSLDGGGQQFF. CDR3 nucleotide sequence: TGCGCCAGCAGCTTGGACGGGGGAGGGCAGCAGTTCTTC.

This clonotype was counted at least ten times. The chain couples TRBV5-6 to TRBJ2-1; D tentatively fits TRBD1 or TRBD2 (5 bases each). In germline, CDR1 is SGHDT, CDR2 YYEEEE. Trimming cost V 3 bases and J 7 bases, with 11 bases left between them. The CDR3 sequence is 13 residues long. CDR3 region: CASSSGTENEQFF. The DNA for the CDR3 is TGTGCCAGCAGCTCTGGGACCGAAAATGAGCAGTTCTTC.

J is TRBJ2-1 and V is TRBV27; 12 bases fit TRBD2. The CDR3 runs to 15 residues. V was clipped by 6 bases and J by 9 bases; unmatched bases: 9. From germline, CDR1 is MNHEY and CDR2 SMNVEV (reference sequence). CDR3 region: CASSVLAGGVGEQFF. The CDR3 DNA is TGTGCCAGCAGCGTTCTAGCGGGAGGGGTTGGTGAGCAGTTCTTC.

This clonotype was counted at least ten times. This chain uses TRBV4-1 with TRBJ2-1; tentative D call: TRBD1 (6 bases). V shed 2 bases and J shed 9 bases, with 8 bases lying between them. The CDR3 length is 12 residues. CDR1 is MGHRA, CDR2 YSYEKL, per germline. CDR3 sequence reads: CASSQTGLEQFF. The DNA for the CDR3 is TGCGCCAGCAGCCAAACAGGGCTTGAGCAGTTCTTC.

This clonotype occurred many times. This chain connects TRBV7-9 to TRBJ2-7; D remains ambiguous. Germline CDR1 SEHNR, CDR2 FQNEAQ (reference sequence). This CDR3 has 16 amino acids. The V gene lost 2 bases and the J gene lost 2 bases, with 16 bases spanning the gap. CDR3 sequence (DNA): TGTGCCAGCAGCTTACCGCCTTTAAGTAGACCCTACGAGCAGTACTTC. This codes for CASSLPPLSRPYEQYF.

This clonotype occurred many times. The gene calls are TRBV15 and TRBJ2-3; D uncertain. The CDR3 totals 13 residues. The V and J ends lost 2 bases and 2 bases respectively, with 5 bases between them. Germline V lookup: CDR1 LNHNV, CDR2 YYDKDF (reference sequence). This CDR3 is CATSRNPTDTQYF. The CDR3 nucleotides are TGTGCCACCAGCAGAAACCCCACAGATACGCAGTATTTT. The complete variable domain, with remaining parts taken from reference TRBV15 and TRBJ2-3, reads DAMVIQNPRYQVTQFGKPVTLSCSQTLNHNVMYWYQQKSSQAPKLLFHYYDKDFNNEADTPDNFQSRRPNTSFCFLDIRSPGLGDTAMYLCATSRNPTDTQYFGPGTRLTVL.

The rearrangement joins TRBV2 to TRBJ2-3; 9 nucleotides match TRBD1. Germline V lookup: CDR1 SNHLY, CDR2 FYNNEI. The CDR3 runs 15 residues. Trimming removed 7 bases from V and 4 bases from J; junction bases left unmatched: 9. The CDR3 coding sequence is TGTGCCAGCATACCGGGACAGGGTGTCCCAGATACGCAGTATTTT. Protein product: CASIPGQGVPDTQYF.

Many counts were recorded for this clonotype. The V gene is TRBV7-9, the J gene TRBJ2-7; D is unclear. Trimming shortened V by 3 bases and J by 5 bases, and 14 bases separated the two germline ends. The V gene's germline CDR1 is SEHNR and CDR2 FQNEAQ (reference sequence). The CDR3 is made up of 14 amino acids. CDR3 DNA: TGTGCCAGCAGCTTCGGCGTAGGGATCCACGAGCAGTACTTC. It is translated as CASSFGVGIHEQYF.

This clonotype was seen a few times. This sequence joins TRBV5-1 and TRBJ2-1, with 14 bases aligning to TRBD2. Germline lookup yields CDR1 SGHRS and CDR2 YFSETQ. The CDR3 sequence is 15 residues long. J was trimmed by 7 bases and V by 3 bases; bases with no gene match: 3. This chain's CDR3 is CASSSRTSGRNEQFF. CDR3 coding DNA: TGCGCCAGCAGCTCACGGACTAGCGGGAGGAATGAGCAGTTCTTC. Variable domain in full (rest from reference TRBV5-1 and TRBJ2-1): KAGVTQTPRYLIKTRGQQVTLSCSPISGHRSVSWYQQTPGQGLQFLFEYFSETQRNKGNFPGRFSGRQFSNSRSEMNVSTLELGDSALYLCASSSRTSGRNEQFFGPGTRLTVL.

This clonotype was recorded at least ten times. V gene TRBV3-1 combines with J gene TRBJ1-1, with TRBD1 matching over 7 bases. Losses at the gene ends were 4 bases for V and 0 bases for J; bases not matched to a gene: 5. This CDR3 has 15 amino acids. The germline V gene has CDR1 LGHDT and CDR2 YNNKEL (reference sequence). The CDR3: CASSLTGTVNTEAFF. As DNA, the CDR3 is TGTGCCAGCAGCCTCACCGGGACAGTGAACACTGAAGCTTTCTTT.

This clonotype was detected only a few times. One base away lies a much larger clone, so this may be a sequencing read error. The CDR3 DNA reads TGTGCCAGCGGCCCCGGGCTAGCCTACGAGCAGTACTTC. It yields the protein CASGPGLAYEQYF. V and J are TRBV5-6 and TRBJ2-7; D uncertain. The CDR3 extends over 13 amino acids. CDR1 and CDR2 from the germline V gene are SGHDT and YYEEEE. V lost 7 bases and J lost 2, with 13 bases in between. Supplemented by reference TRBV5-6 and TRBJ2-7, the full variable domain reads DAGVTQSPTHLIKTRGQQVTLRCSPKSGHDTVSWYQQALGQGPQFIFQYYEEEERQRGNFPDRFSGHQFPNYSSELNVNALLLGDSALYLCASGPGLAYEQYFGPGTRLTVT.

The rearrangement uses TRBV5-1 and TRBJ2-5, with a weak D call TRBD1 (6 bases). Germline V lookup: CDR1 SGHRS, CDR2 YFSETQ. This CDR3 region has 16 residues. The V gene lost 3 bases and the J gene lost 4 bases, with 19 bases spanning the gap. Written as DNA, the CDR3 is TGCGCCAGCAGCTCGAGGACAGAAAGTGGGTCAGAGACCCAGTACTTC. Translation gives CASSSRTESGSETQYF. Combining the CDR3 with reference TRBV5-1 and TRBJ2-5 gives the whole variable domain KAGVTQTPRYLIKTRGQQVTLSCSPISGHRSVSWYQQTPGQGLQFLFEYFSETQRNKGNFPGRFSGRQFSNSRSEMNVSTLELGDSALYLCASSSRTESGSETQYFGPGTRLLVL.